Presented here are 30 T cell receptor beta chains from one specimen sequenced in a study of T cell repertoires in cytomegalovirus infection. Each CDR3 protein is one row after TCRdb ran MiXCR on the reads. The table includes around 230,000 distinct CDR3 sequences, around two fifths detected once. These TCRs' antigens remain unknown. Sample: CD8+ T cells from cultured PBMCs, taken from culture after CMV antigen stimulation. Receptor source: a human donor in good health (CMV status not recorded). Some clones in this sample may be carry-over from other donors' samples.

The genes are TRBV19 and TRBJ1-4; 7 bases match TRBD1. CDR3 length: 15 amino acids. Germline trimming cut 3 bases from V and 6 bases from J; bases unmatched to any gene: 7. Germline-derived CDR1 and CDR2 are LNHDA and SQIVND (reference sequence). The DNA for the CDR3 is TGTGCCAGTAGTATCGTGAGGACAGGTGATGAAAAACTGTTTTTT. Translated: CASSIVRTGDEKLFF. The variable domain in full, completed from reference TRBV19 and TRBJ1-4, reads DGGITQSPKYLFRKEGQNVTLSCEQNLNHDAMYWYRQDPGQGLRLIYYSQIVNDFQKGDIAEGYSVSREKKESFPLTVTSAQKNPTAFYLCASSIVRTGDEKLFFGSGTQLSVL.

This clonotype has a count of ten or more. V and J are TRBV12-3 or TRBV12-4 and TRBJ2-3, with D unclear. The CDR3 contains 15 residues. V was trimmed by 1 base and J by 3 bases, leaving 11 bases between them. CDR3 in amino acids: CASSLGLRRTDTQYF. The CDR3, as DNA: TGTGCCAGCAGTTTAGGTCTTCGACGGACAGATACGCAGTATTTT.

The chain links TRBV11-2 to TRBJ2-7; TRBD1 agrees at 8 bases. Germline values: CDR1 SGHAT, CDR2 FQNNGV. V lost 5 bases and J lost 5; bases outside the gene matches: 8. The CDR3 covers 14 residues. CDR3: CASSPGQGGHEQYF. For the CDR3, the DNA is TGTGCCAGCAGCCCCGGACAGGGAGGCCACGAGCAGTACTTC.

This clonotype was counted ten times or more. The rearrangement joins TRBV7-2 to TRBJ2-1; 10 nucleotides agree with TRBD2. Losses at the gene ends were 1 base for V and 2 bases for J; bases not matched to a gene: 14. Germline values: CDR1 SGHTA, CDR2 FQGNSA. The CDR3 spans 20 residues. The CDR3 loop is CASSLGDGLAGDFAYNEQFF. DNA of the CDR3: TGTGCCAGCAGCTTAGGGGATGGGCTAGCGGGGGATTTCGCCTACAATGAGCAGTTCTTC.

The chain employs TRBV12-3 or TRBV12-4 and TRBJ2-5, with TRBD1 identical over 7 bases. V lost 7 bases to trimming and J lost 0 bases; unmatched junction nucleotides: 5. This CDR3 contains 14 residues. The CDR3 DNA follows: TGTGCCAGCACCCCTGGGACAGACCAAGAGACCCAGTACTTC. It translates to CASTPGTDQETQYF.

This clonotype was recorded a few times. The chain links TRBV6-1 to TRBJ2-1; the match to TRBD2 covers 11 bases. The CDR3 loop spans 16 amino acids. Trimming took 5 bases from V and 10 from J; bases not matched to a gene: 13. Germline values: CDR1 MNHNS, CDR2 SASEGT. The CDR3 bases are TGTGCCAGCAGTTCGCTCCTAGCGGGAGGAGGTTTCGAGCAGTTCTTC. It specifies CASSSLLAGGGFEQFF.

As for this clonotype: Germline and junction disagree at one end, which may indicate a read error. The gene calls are TRBV11-2 and TRBJ2-7; a possible D gene is TRBD1 (6 bases). This CDR3 region has 18 residues. Germline CDR1 reads SGHAT; CDR2 reads FQNNGV. CDR3 coding DNA: TGTGCCAGCAGCCTAGGGGGAAACCTGGACAAGCGACCCTACCAGCAGTACTTC. This translates into CASSLGGNLDKRPYQQYF.

The genes are TRBV7-9 and TRBJ1-1; 7 nucleotides agree with TRBD1. The CDR3 is 15 amino acids. The germline CDR1 and CDR2 sequences are SEHNR and FQNEAQ (reference sequence). The trim removed 3 bases at V and 3 bases at J, leaving 7 bases unmatched. CDR3 amino acids: CASSLPTGPDTEAFF. CDR3 bases: TGTGCCAGCAGCTTGCCGACAGGGCCTGACACTGAAGCTTTCTTT.

There are a few counts of this clonotype. Sequence at one end of the junction differs from germline and may be a read error. The chain links TRBV7-8 to TRBJ2-2; TRBD2 might be the D (6 bases). Per germline, CDR1 SGHVS and CDR2 FQNEAQ. The CDR3 length is 15 residues. The CDR3 is CASTLIGGGTGELFF. In nucleotides, the CDR3 is TGTGCCAGCACCTTAATTGGGGGAGGCACCGGGGAGCTGTTTTTT.

The CDR3 bases are TGTGCCAGCACCGCCAACGCGAGGGACCAAAGGACTACCCAGTTCTTC. Encoded protein: CASTANARDQRTTQFF. The J gene is TRBJ2-1, the V gene TRBV7-9; possibly TRBD2 for D (6 bases). Germline V gene sequence: CDR1 SEHNR, CDR2 FQNEAQ (reference sequence). Trimming shortened V by 7 bases and J by 13 bases, and 29 bases separated the two germline ends. The CDR3 contains 16 residues.

The chain combines TRBV10-3 with TRBJ2-1; D possibly corresponds to TRBD2 (7 bases). Trimming took 6 bases from V and 13 from J, leaving 25 bases between them. CDR1 is ENHRY, CDR2 SYGVKD, per germline. This CDR3 spans 15 amino acids. The CDR3, as DNA: TGTGCCATCAGCGAGGGACGGGGGGCCTACGGTGAACAGTTCTTC. Its protein is CAISEGRGAYGEQFF.

This chain connects TRBV10-3 to TRBJ1-1; D is unclear. The CDR3 consists of 11 residues. Germline CDR1 reads ENHRY; CDR2 reads SYGVKD. V lost 4 bases and J lost 4, with 4 bases in between. CDR3 nucleotides: TGTGCCATCAGTGTGGGCACTGAAGCTTTCTTT. Translation gives CAISVGTEAFF.

This clonotype showed up just a few times. This chain's CDR3 is CASSFVSQRTYEQYF. The CDR3 coding sequence is TGTGCCAGCAGTTTCGTCTCCCAACGAACCTACGAGCAGTACTTC. The chain is built from TRBV28 and TRBJ2-7; D is unresolved. CDR1 and CDR2 from the germline V gene are MDHEN and SYDVKM. The CDR3 extends over 15 amino acids. The V gene lost 3 bases and the J gene lost 2 bases, with 14 bases spanning the gap.

The V and J genes are TRBV7-9 and TRBJ2-7; 7 bases align to TRBD2. The V and J ends lost 6 bases and 2 bases, in that order; junction bases with no gene match: 4. This CDR3 has 13 amino acids. Germline V CDR1 and CDR2: SEHNR, FQNEAQ (reference sequence). For the CDR3, the DNA is TGTGCCAGCAGGGGGGGGATGACCTACGAGCAGTACTTC. Its translation: CASRGGMTYEQYF.

This clonotype came up a few times. The chain links TRBV7-2 to TRBJ2-7; 11 bases fit TRBD1. The CDR3 consists of 19 residues. Germline V gene lookup returns CDR1 SGHTA and CDR2 FQGNSA. Trimming took 1 base from V and 3 from J; bases not matched to a gene: 14. DNA of the CDR3: TGTGCCAGCAGCTTAGACTTTGTTATCGGAGGGACAGGGGGCTACGAGCAGTACTTC. Its translation is CASSLDFVIGGTGGYEQYF.

This clonotype was counted between two and nine times. V gene TRBV27 combines with J gene TRBJ2-7, with D perhaps assigned TRBD1 or TRBD2 (5 bases each). Trimming took off 3 bases at V and 7 bases at J, with 10 bases between the two ends. This CDR3 contains 12 residues. Germline assignment: CDR1 MNHEY and CDR2 SMNVEV (reference sequence). CDR3 sequence reads: CASSFVGEEQYF. CDR3 DNA sequence: TGTGCCAGCAGTTTCGTAGGGGAGGAGCAGTACTTC.

The chain employs TRBV27 and TRBJ2-5; perhaps TRBD2 as D (7 bases). Germline-derived CDR1 and CDR2 are MNHEY and SMNVEV (reference sequence). V was pared by 5 bases and J by 5 bases, with 15 bases between. This CDR3 spans 14 amino acids. The CDR3 protein is CASSGGAQLETQYF. The CDR3 DNA sequence: TGTGCCAGCAGTGGGGGGGCCCAATTGGAGACCCAGTACTTC.

Only a few counts were recorded for this clonotype. The chain carries TRBV7-6 and TRBJ2-2; D remains ambiguous. Germline-derived CDR1 and CDR2 are SGHVS and FNYEAQ. CDR3 length equals 13 residues. With 5 bases removed from V and 7 bases from J, the gap between germline ends came to 11 bases. This chain's CDR3 is CASSQPGVGELFF. In nucleotides, the CDR3 is TGTGCCAGCAGCCAACCGGGTGTCGGGGAGCTGTTTTTT.

To note about this clonotype: Without the conserved terminal phenylalanine or tryptophan, this CDR3 likely stems from a read error. It is unclear where the CDR3 begins or ends on the DNA, so no DNA is shown, and the CDR3 is as TCRdb lists it. The chain uses TRBV11-2 and TRBJ2-1; the tabulated D call, TRBD1, remains unverified against the DNA. The CDR3 length is 16 residues, termini included. CDR1 and CDR2 from the germline V gene are SGHAT and FQNNGV. The CDR3 loop reads CASSLRYGASYNEQLL.

This clonotype was counted only a few times. The chain carries TRBV7-6 and TRBJ1-1; 8 bases match TRBD1. Trimming removed 5 bases from V and 7 bases from J; junction bases left unmatched: 6. Germline V gene lookup returns CDR1 SGHVS and CDR2 FNYEAQ. The CDR3 totals 13 residues. DNA of the CDR3: TGTGCCAGCAGCCCAGGACAGGGTGATGAAGCTTTCTTT. Translation gives CASSPGQGDEAFF.

In its sample, this clonotype was seen a few times. V gene TRBV7-9 combines with J gene TRBJ2-7, with 11 bases aligning to TRBD2. After removal of 3 bases from V and 6 bases from J, the junction contained 7 bases not matched to a gene. CDR1 and CDR2 (germline): SEHNR, FQNEAQ (reference sequence). The CDR3 runs 15 residues. The CDR3 sequence: CASSLLELAGVEQYF. In nucleotides, the CDR3 is TGTGCCAGCAGCTTGTTGGAACTAGCGGGAGTCGAGCAGTACTTC. Full variable domain (remainder filled in from reference TRBV7-9 and TRBJ2-7): DTGVSQNPRHKITKRGQNVTFRCDPISEHNRLYWYRQTLGQGPEFLTYFQNEAQLEKSRLLSDRFSAERPKGSFSTLEIQRTEQGDSAMYLCASSLLELAGVEQYFGPGTRLTVT.

The CDR3 sequence: CASSLLAGRGTGELFF. Written as DNA, the CDR3 is TGTGCCAGCAGCTTACTAGCGGGACGAGGGACCGGGGAGCTGTTTTTT. The chain recombines TRBV7-9 with TRBJ2-2; TRBD2 matches 9 bases. This CDR3 is 16 amino acids long. Germline trimming cut 2 bases from V and 5 bases from J; bases unmatched to any gene: 6. The V gene's germline CDR1 is SEHNR and CDR2 FQNEAQ (reference sequence).

The V call is TRBV19, the J call TRBJ1-1; the D is unclear. V was pared by 3 bases and J by 0 bases, with 11 bases between. The CDR3 totals 15 residues. Germline V gene lookup returns CDR1 LNHDA and CDR2 SQIVND (reference sequence). CDR3 DNA sequence: TGTGCCAGTAGTATTGCCACATACATGAACACTGAAGCTTTCTTT. This gives the protein CASSIATYMNTEAFF.

V and J are TRBV9 and TRBJ1-1; D remains ambiguous. CDR1 is SGDLS, CDR2 YYNGEE, per germline. The CDR3 runs to 16 residues. V was shortened by 3 bases and J by 0 bases, with 15 bases between the two germline ends. CDR3 DNA: TGTGCCAGCAGCGCCCAAGCAGGCCCCATGAACACTGAAGCTTTCTTT. Its translation: CASSAQAGPMNTEAFF. Complete variable domain (other parts from reference TRBV9 and TRBJ1-1): DSGVTQTPKHLITATGQRVTLRCSPRSGDLSVYWYQQSLDQGLQFLIQYYNGEERAKGNILERFSAQQFPDLHSELNLSSLELGDSALYFCASSAQAGPMNTEAFFGQGTRLTVV.

V and J are TRBV27 and TRBJ1-1, with D maybe TRBD1 (5 bases). V lost 0 bases, J lost 1 base, and 9 bases lay in between. This CDR3 is built from 15 residues. Germline lookup yields CDR1 MNHEY and CDR2 SMNVEV (reference sequence). CDR3 nucleotides: TGTGCCAGCAGTTTATCTTGGGACGGGAACACTGAAGCTTTCTTT. This encodes CASSLSWDGNTEAFF.

The rearrangement links TRBV12-3 or TRBV12-4 to TRBJ1-2; D unresolved. The CDR3 is made up of 14 amino acids. The CDR3 sequence is CAGFQVKANYGYTF. CDR3 bases: TGTGCGGGGTTTCAGGTCAAAGCTAACTATGGCTACACCTTC.

The V and J genes are TRBV11-3 and TRBJ2-1, with D unresolved. This CDR3 is 13 amino acids long. V was clipped by 2 bases and J by 8 bases, with 10 bases between them. The germline gives CDR1 SGHNT, CDR2 YENEEA. CDR3 sequence: CASSLIIGDEQFF. CDR3 in DNA: TGTGCCAGCAGCTTAATCATCGGCGATGAGCAGTTCTTC.

This clonotype was observed a few times. The CDR3 is CASSEAGVYEQYF. The CDR3 nucleotides read TGTGCCAGCAGTGAGGCGGGAGTTTACGAGCAGTACTTC. The chain links TRBV7-6 to TRBJ2-7, with TRBD2 matching 7 bases. This CDR3 contains 13 residues. V gave up 6 bases and J gave up 4 bases; unmatched junction bases: 6. The V gene's germline CDR1 is SGHVS and CDR2 FNYEAQ.

The chain recombines TRBV27 with TRBJ1-1; D gene ambiguous. Germline V gives CDR1 MNHEY, CDR2 SMNVEV (reference sequence). This CDR3 has 14 amino acids. The ends were cut back, 4 bases at V and 6 bases at J, with 15 bases in the middle. The CDR3 nucleotides read TGTGCCAGCAGTTCTTTGCGATGGCCGCCTGAAGCTTTCTTT. Amino acids: CASSSLRWPPEAFF.

This clonotype has a single count. One end of the junction is discordant with germline, which a read error may explain. The chain recombines TRBV7-9 with TRBJ2-3, with D uncertain. The CDR3 is 16 amino acids. Germline CDR1 reads SEHNR; CDR2 reads FQNEAQ (reference sequence). The CDR3 region is CASSSPLASSTDTQCF. CDR3 DNA: TGTGCCAGCAGCTCCCCCTTGGCTAGTAGCACAGATACGCAGTGTTTT.